A selection of T cell receptor beta chains follows, all from one sample in a study of CD8+ T cells in alopecia areata. The method was immunoSEQ multiplex PCR; TCRdb's version includes in-frame clones alone and lacks a portion of them. The sample lists over 150,000 clones, 50% to 60% occurring once. This material consisted of CD4+ T cells sorted from blood, taken at week 4, from a patient treated with tofacitinib. These receptors were collected from a human donor with alopecia areata. Both conserved end residues are part of each CDR3. Fields, in order: D gene, clone size, J gene, V gene, CDR3 protein, CDR3 DNA. A D gene is named only where the DNA matches it firmly. The listing skips clone size in some rows; elsewhere it reads once, few, many or a size class.

d_call: .
clone_size: .
j_call: TRBJ1-5
v_call: TRBV4-1
cdr3_aa: CASSQAPFSNQPQHF
cdr3_nt: TGCGCCAGCAGCCAAGCCCCGTTTAGCAATCAGCCCCAGCATTTT

d_call: .
clone_size: few
j_call: TRBJ1-2
v_call: TRBV6-1
cdr3_aa: CASSEGTPDGYTF
cdr3_nt: TGTGCCAGCAGTGAAGGAACCCCGGATGGCTACACCTTC

d_call: TRBD1
clone_size: .
j_call: TRBJ2-5
v_call: TRBV20-1
cdr3_aa: CSAGQGETQYF
cdr3_nt: TGCAGTGCTGGACAGGGCGAGACCCAGTACTTC

d_call: .
clone_size: .
j_call: TRBJ2-2
v_call: TRBV2
cdr3_aa: CASSLRVTGELFF
cdr3_nt: TGTGCCAGCAGCCTCAGGGTTACCGGCGAGCTGTTTTTT

d_call: TRBD2
clone_size: .
j_call: TRBJ2-5
v_call: TRBV7-9
cdr3_aa: CASSPTSAEGETQYF
cdr3_nt: TGTGCCAGCAGCCCGACTAGCGCGGAAGGGGAGACCCAGTACTTC

d_call: .
clone_size: .
j_call: TRBJ1-5
v_call: TRBV29-1
cdr3_aa: CSVLTTNSNQPQHF
cdr3_nt: TGCAGCGTCCTCACAACGAATAGCAATCAGCCCCAGCATTTT

d_call: .
clone_size: .
j_call: TRBJ2-7
v_call: TRBV2
cdr3_aa: CASGERGQYF
cdr3_nt: TGTGCCAGCGGAGAGCGCGGGCAGTACTTC

d_call: .
clone_size: .
j_call: TRBJ2-6
v_call: TRBV30
cdr3_aa: CAWSPRGRFSGANVLTF
cdr3_nt: TGTGCCTGGAGTCCCCGGGGACGGTTCTCTGGGGCCAACGTCCTGACTTTC

d_call: .
clone_size: .
j_call: TRBJ2-2
v_call: TRBV5-6
cdr3_aa: CASSHNGRLVGELFF
cdr3_nt: TGTGCCAGCAGCCACAACGGGAGACTGGTCGGGGAGCTGTTTTTT

d_call: .
clone_size: .
j_call: TRBJ2-2
v_call: TRBV9
cdr3_aa: CASSVLADTGELFF
cdr3_nt: TGTGCCAGCAGCGTATTGGCGGACACCGGGGAGCTGTTTTTT

d_call: .
clone_size: .
j_call: TRBJ2-7
v_call: TRBV9
cdr3_aa: CASSVGLVGEQYF
cdr3_nt: TGTGCCAGCAGCGTAGGTTTAGTGGGCGAGCAGTACTTC

d_call: .
clone_size: .
j_call: TRBJ2-7
v_call: TRBV20-1
cdr3_aa: CSARGGYEQYF
cdr3_nt: TGCAGTGCTAGAGGAGGATACGAGCAGTACTTC

d_call: .
clone_size: .
j_call: TRBJ2-7
v_call: TRBV30
cdr3_aa: CALARTVGPYEQYF
cdr3_nt: TGTGCCTTAGCTAGGACAGTGGGGCCCTACGAGCAGTACTTC

d_call: .
clone_size: .
j_call: TRBJ2-5
v_call: TRBV30
cdr3_aa: CAWSLDRRQETQYF
cdr3_nt: TGTGCCTGGAGTCTCGACAGGAGGCAAGAGACCCAGTACTTC

d_call: TRBD1
clone_size: .
j_call: TRBJ2-1
v_call: TRBV2
cdr3_aa: CASSGQSYNEQFF
cdr3_nt: TGTGCCTCCTCGGGACAGTCCTACAATGAGCAGTTCTTC

d_call: TRBD2
clone_size: .
j_call: TRBJ2-5
v_call: TRBV5-4
cdr3_aa: CASSLPLAGGETQYF
cdr3_nt: TGTGCCAGCAGCTTGCCACTAGCGGGAGGGGAGACCCAGTACTTC

d_call: .
clone_size: .
j_call: TRBJ2-2
v_call: TRBV2
cdr3_aa: CASRLTDNTGELFF
cdr3_nt: TGTGCCAGCAGGTTGACAGACAACACCGGGGAGCTGTTTTTT

d_call: TRBD1
clone_size: .
j_call: TRBJ2-7
v_call: TRBV15
cdr3_aa: CATSRGTGGGQYF
cdr3_nt: TGTGCCACCAGCAGAGGGACAGGGGGCGGACAGTACTTC

d_call: .
clone_size: .
j_call: TRBJ1-1
v_call: TRBV29-1
cdr3_aa: CSVGGQQGMAEAFF
cdr3_nt: TGCAGCGTTGGGGGCCAGCAGGGGATGGCTGAAGCTTTCTTT

d_call: .
clone_size: many
j_call: TRBJ2-6
v_call: TRBV19
cdr3_aa: CASSMKRSGANVLTF
cdr3_nt: TGTGCCAGTAGTATGAAACGCTCTGGGGCCAACGTCCTGACTTTC

d_call: .
clone_size: few
j_call: TRBJ1-4
v_call: TRBV29-1
cdr3_aa: CSGVWGPGLFF
cdr3_nt: TGCAGCGGCGTCTGGGGTCCGGGCCTGTTTTTT

d_call: TRBD1
clone_size: many
j_call: TRBJ2-7
v_call: TRBV5-1
cdr3_aa: CASRYHDRDAYEQYF
cdr3_nt: TGCGCCAGCAGATACCACGACAGGGATGCGTACGAGCAGTACTTC

d_call: TRBD2
clone_size: .
j_call: TRBJ2-3
v_call: TRBV4-3
cdr3_aa: CASSQAYASGTRDTQYF
cdr3_nt: TGCGCCAGCAGCCAAGCTTATGCTAGCGGGACTCGAGATACGCAGTATTTT

d_call: TRBD1
clone_size: .
j_call: TRBJ1-5
v_call: TRBV2
cdr3_aa: CASSKDRVKQPQHF
cdr3_nt: TGTGCCAGCAGTAAGGACAGGGTGAAACAGCCCCAGCATTTT

d_call: .
clone_size: .
j_call: TRBJ2-2
v_call: TRBV5-1
cdr3_aa: CASRGETDTGELFF
cdr3_nt: TGCGCCAGCAGGGGGGAGACGGACACCGGGGAGCTGTTTTTT

d_call: .
clone_size: few
j_call: TRBJ2-1
v_call: TRBV29-1
cdr3_aa: CSGEKTASNEQFF
cdr3_nt: TGCAGCGGGGAAAAGACAGCTAGCAATGAGCAGTTCTTC

d_call: TRBD2
clone_size: .
j_call: TRBJ2-7
v_call: TRBV10-2
cdr3_aa: CASRRLAKSYEQYF
cdr3_nt: TGCGCCAGCAGACGACTAGCCAAATCCTACGAGCAGTACTTC

d_call: .
clone_size: few
j_call: TRBJ1-2
v_call: TRBV6-5
cdr3_aa: CASSLRLGDYGYTF
cdr3_nt: TGTGCCAGCAGTTTACGGCTGGGGGACTATGGCTACACCTTC

d_call: TRBD1
clone_size: few
j_call: TRBJ2-7
v_call: TRBV6-5
cdr3_aa: CASSGDRNEQYF
cdr3_nt: TGTGCCAGCAGTGGGGACAGGAACGAGCAGTACTTC

d_call: .
clone_size: .
j_call: TRBJ2-1
v_call: TRBV11-3
cdr3_aa: CASSSDWGEDEQFF
cdr3_nt: TGTGCCAGCAGCTCCGATTGGGGGGAGGATGAGCAGTTCTTC

d_call: TRBD1
clone_size: .
j_call: TRBJ2-3
v_call: TRBV12-5
cdr3_aa: CASGTGAADTQYF
cdr3_nt: TGTGCTAGTGGAACAGGGGCGGCAGATACGCAGTATTTT

d_call: TRBD1
clone_size: .
j_call: TRBJ1-1
v_call: TRBV29-1
cdr3_aa: CSVVGGNTEAFF
cdr3_nt: TGCAGCGTTGTAGGGGGCAACACTGAAGCTTTCTTT

d_call: .
clone_size: few
j_call: TRBJ2-2
v_call: TRBV4-2
cdr3_aa: CASSQDKWGTGELFF
cdr3_nt: TGTGCCAGCAGCCAAGATAAGTGGGGCACCGGGGAGCTGTTTTTT

d_call: TRBD1
clone_size: .
j_call: TRBJ2-5
v_call: TRBV29-1
cdr3_aa: CSAEDRGRGAQYF
cdr3_nt: TGCAGCGCCGAGGACAGGGGGCGGGGGGCCCAGTACTTC

d_call: .
clone_size: few
j_call: TRBJ2-5
v_call: TRBV2
cdr3_aa: CASSEEALIQGKGVYF
cdr3_nt: TGTGCCAGCAGTGAAGAGGCGCTGATACAGGGAAAGGGCGTGTACTTC

d_call: .
clone_size: few
j_call: TRBJ2-3
v_call: TRBV29-1
cdr3_aa: CSVEGPDTQYF
cdr3_nt: TGCAGCGTTGAAGGCCCTGATACGCAGTATTTT

d_call: .
clone_size: .
j_call: TRBJ2-6
v_call: TRBV7-3
cdr3_aa: CASSLTGANVLTF
cdr3_nt: TGTGCCAGCAGCTTGACAGGGGCCAACGTCCTGACTTTC

d_call: .
clone_size: .
j_call: TRBJ2-5
v_call: TRBV27
cdr3_aa: CASSLGDRGLETQYF
cdr3_nt: TGTGCCAGCAGTTTAGGGGATCGCGGGCTAGAGACCCAGTACTTC

d_call: .
clone_size: .
j_call: TRBJ2-7
v_call: TRBV28
cdr3_aa: CASSFSRRSSYEQYF
cdr3_nt: TGTGCCAGCAGTTTCTCGAGGCGGAGCTCCTACGAGCAGTACTTC

d_call: .
clone_size: .
j_call: TRBJ2-3
v_call: TRBV29-1
cdr3_aa: CSVSLGRVTDTQYF
cdr3_nt: TGCAGCGTTTCCCTGGGGCGCGTCACAGATACGCAGTATTTT

d_call: .
clone_size: .
j_call: TRBJ1-1
v_call: TRBV11-2
cdr3_aa: CASSSFLGGTEAFF
cdr3_nt: TGTGCCAGCAGCTCGTTCCTTGGGGGCACTGAAGCTTTCTTT

d_call: TRBD1
clone_size: .
j_call: TRBJ1-1
v_call: TRBV4-1
cdr3_aa: CASRHRGLGTEAFF
cdr3_nt: TGCGCCAGCAGACACAGGGGCTTGGGAACTGAAGCTTTCTTT

d_call: .
clone_size: .
j_call: TRBJ2-1
v_call: TRBV6-5
cdr3_aa: CASSPGSSYNEQFF
cdr3_nt: TGTGCCAGCTCACCCGGGAGCTCCTACAATGAGCAGTTCTTC

d_call: TRBD2
clone_size: many
j_call: TRBJ2-1
v_call: TRBV7-6
cdr3_aa: CASSFGLAGGGNEQFF
cdr3_nt: TGTGCCAGCAGTTTCGGACTAGCGGGAGGGGGGAATGAGCAGTTCTTC

d_call: TRBD2
clone_size: few
j_call: TRBJ2-3
v_call: TRBV29-1
cdr3_aa: CSVQFGTSGRTDTQYF
cdr3_nt: TGCAGCGTCCAATTCGGGACTAGCGGGAGGACAGATACGCAGTATTTT